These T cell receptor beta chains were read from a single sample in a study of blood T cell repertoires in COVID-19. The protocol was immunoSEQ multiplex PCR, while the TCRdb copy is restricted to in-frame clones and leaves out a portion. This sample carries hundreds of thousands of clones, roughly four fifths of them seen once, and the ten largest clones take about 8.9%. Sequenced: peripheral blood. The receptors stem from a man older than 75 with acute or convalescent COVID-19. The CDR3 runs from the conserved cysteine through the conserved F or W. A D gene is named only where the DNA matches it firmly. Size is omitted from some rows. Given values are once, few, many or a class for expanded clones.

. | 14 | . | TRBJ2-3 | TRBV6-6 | TGTGCCAGCAGTTACGAGTATCGCACAGATACGCAGTATTTT | CASSYEYRTDTQYF
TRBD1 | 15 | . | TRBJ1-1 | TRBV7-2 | TGTGCCAGCAGCTTAGTACCAGGGGGGAACACTGAAGCTTTCTTT | CASSLVPGGNTEAFF
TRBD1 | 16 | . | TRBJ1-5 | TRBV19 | TGTGCCAGTAGTACTAGGGACAGGGGAAGCAATCAGCCCCAGCATTTT | CASSTRDRGSNQPQHF
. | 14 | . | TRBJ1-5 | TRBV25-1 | TGTGCCAGCAGTGATGGGGGGGGCAATCAGCCCCAGCATTTT | CASSDGGGNQPQHF
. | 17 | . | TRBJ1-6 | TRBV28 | TGTGCCAGCAGTTTAATGAGTCAATGGGACAATAATTCACCCCTCCACTTT | CASSLMSQWDNNSPLHF
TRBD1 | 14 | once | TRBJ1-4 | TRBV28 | TGTGCCAGCACACCAGGGGGCGGATCCGAAAAACTGTTTTTT | CASTPGGGSEKLFF
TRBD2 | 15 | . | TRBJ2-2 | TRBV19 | TGTGCCCGCGGAGGGCGGGGGGGCCGCACCGGGGAGCTGTTTTTT | CARGGRGGRTGELFF
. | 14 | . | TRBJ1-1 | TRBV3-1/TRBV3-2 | TGTGCCAGCAGCCCAGACGGGGGATGGACTGAAGCTTTCTTT | CASSPDGGWTEAFF
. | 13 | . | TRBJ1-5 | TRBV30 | TGTGCCTGGAGTGGTCAGAGCAATCAGCCCCAGCATTTT | CAWSGQSNQPQHF
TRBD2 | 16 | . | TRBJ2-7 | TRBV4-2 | TGTGCCAGCAGCCAAGCTAGACTAGCGGGGGTCTACGAGCAGTACTTC | CASSQARLAGVYEQYF
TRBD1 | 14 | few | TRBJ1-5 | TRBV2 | TGTGCCAGCCGAGTGCAGGGGGGCTTGGAGCCCCAGCATTTT | CASRVQGGLEPQHF
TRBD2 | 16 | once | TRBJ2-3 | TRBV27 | TGTGCCAGCAGTTTCCAGGCGGGAGGTGGCGCAGATACGCAGTATTTT | CASSFQAGGGADTQYF
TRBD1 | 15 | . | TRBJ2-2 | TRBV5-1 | TGCGCCAGCAGCCGGGGACAGGGAGGAACCGGGGAGCTGTTTTTT | CASSRGQGGTGELFF
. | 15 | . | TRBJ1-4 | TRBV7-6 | TGTGCCAGCAGCTTCGCCGGGGTAAGCGGTGAAAAACTGTTTTTT | CASSFAGVSGEKLFF
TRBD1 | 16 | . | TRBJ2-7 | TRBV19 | TGTGCCAGTAGTACTCGGACAGGGGCCCTCTCCTACGAGCAGTACTTC | CASSTRTGALSYEQYF
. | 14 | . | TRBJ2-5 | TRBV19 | TGTGCCAGTAGTCCCAGGGGGGATCGGGAGACCCAGTACTTC | CASSPRGDRETQYF
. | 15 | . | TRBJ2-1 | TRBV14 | TGTGCCAGCAGCCTTACTAGCTCCTCCTACAATGAGCAGTTCTTC | CASSLTSSSYNEQFF
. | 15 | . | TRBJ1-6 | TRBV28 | TGTGCCAGCAGTTCACCAGGGGCCTATAATTCACCCCTCCACTTT | CASSSPGAYNSPLHF
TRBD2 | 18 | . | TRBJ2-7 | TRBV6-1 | TGTGCCAGCAGTGAAGCGCTTCGGGGCGGGAGTTACCCCTACGAGCAGTACTTC | CASSEALRGGSYPYEQYF
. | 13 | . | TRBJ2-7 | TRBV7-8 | TGTGCCAGCAGCTTAGTGGCCACCTACGAGCAGTACTTC | CASSLVATYEQYF
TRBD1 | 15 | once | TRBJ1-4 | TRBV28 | TGTGCCAGCAGTCCGCAACCCGGGACAGCTGAAAAACTGTTTTTT | CASSPQPGTAEKLFF
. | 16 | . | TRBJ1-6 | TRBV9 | TGTGCCAGCAGCGGGACTCGGGACTCCTCTTTATTATCCCTCCACTTT | CASSGTRDSSLLSLHF
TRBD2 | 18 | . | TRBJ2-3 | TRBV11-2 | TGTGCCAGCAGCTTAGATTTATCCGCGGGGGGCCGCCTAGGATCGCAGTATTTT | CASSLDLSAGGRLGSQYF
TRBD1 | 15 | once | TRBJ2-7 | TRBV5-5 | TGTGCCAGCAGCTTGAGACAGGGGGACTACTACGAGCAGTACTTC | CASSLRQGDYYEQYF
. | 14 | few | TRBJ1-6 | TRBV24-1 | TGTGCCACCTCCGATACGAGGCCTAATTCACCCCTCCACTTT | CATSDTRPNSPLHF
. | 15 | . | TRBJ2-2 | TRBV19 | TGTGCCAGTAGTATAGGGGGGAGGCGAACCGGGGAGCTGTTTTTT | CASSIGGRRTGELFF
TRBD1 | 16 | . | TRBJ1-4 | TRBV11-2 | TGTGCCAGCAGCTTATCCCCCCAGGGGGCATCTGAAAAACTGTTTTTT | CASSLSPQGASEKLFF
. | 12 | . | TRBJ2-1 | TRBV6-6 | TGTGCCAGCAGTTCCCACGTACAGACCACGTTCTTC | CASSSHVQTTFF
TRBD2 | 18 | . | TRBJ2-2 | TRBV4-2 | TGTGCCAGCAGCTCCCGACTAGCGGGGTCGACGAACACCGGGGAGCTGTTTTTT | CASSSRLAGSTNTGELFF
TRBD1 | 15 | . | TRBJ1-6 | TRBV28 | TGTGCCAGCACCTCCGGGGACAGGAATAATTCACCCCTCCACTTT | CASTSGDRNNSPLHF
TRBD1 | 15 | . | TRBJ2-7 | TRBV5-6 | TGTGCCAGCAGCCCAGGGACAGGTAACACCTACGAGCAGTACTTC | CASSPGTGNTYEQYF
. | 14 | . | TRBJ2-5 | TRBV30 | TGTGCCTGGAGTGTTGGACACCCTCCCGAGACCCAGTACTTC | CAWSVGHPPETQYF
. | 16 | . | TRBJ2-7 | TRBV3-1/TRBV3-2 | TGTGCCAGCAGCCTTCTTCCTCCGGGAGAGTTCTACGAGCAGTACTTC | CASSLLPPGEFYEQYF